The sample holds one count of the clone carrying this TCR beta chain. Trimming cost V 4 bases and J 12 bases, with 24 bases left between them. CDR1 SGHVS and CDR2 FQNEAQ come from the germline V gene. This CDR3 has 15 amino acids. This sample was taken from a study of a mutant IDH1 vaccine in newly diagnosed glioma. Overall study: Therapy received beforehand was radiotherapy, temozolomide, or both, with most patients given both.

Regarding time point: baseline, week 1 (first vaccination visit). Treatment reported: pre-vaccination baseline after standard-of-care therapy. Each of the donors came in with new WHO grade 3 or 4 astrocytomas that were IDH1-mutant and ATRX-lost. Method: immunoSEQ multiplex PCR; TCRdb's copy keeps in-frame clones and lacks some. The profile covers roughly 32,000 clones, with around 80% appearing a single time and roughly 8.9% taken by the ten largest. The specimen was peripheral blood mononuclear cells (PBMCs), collected from a glioma patient treated with radiotherapy, temozolomide or both. The rearrangement joins TRBV7-8 to TRBJ1-1; D might be TRBD1 (5 bases). The sequence was obtained from a man aged 45-60 years with glioma. Some clones in this sample may be carry-over from other donors' samples. The CDR3 sequence is CASSSTPGLNTETFF. In DNA, the CDR3 is TGTGCCAGCAGCTCTACCCCGGGACTAAACACTGAGACTTTCTTT.